Sequencing of this T cell receptor beta chain was carried out in a study of radiotherapy plus CTLA-4 blockade in lung cancer. Comments on this clone: Antigen: not known.

Germline lookup yields CDR1 KGHSH and CDR2 LQKENI. V was clipped by 0 bases and J by 6 bases, with 12 bases between them. The CDR3 is made up of 15 amino acids. General study findings and limits: Clones derived from tumor TCRs expanded in blood after radiotherapy plus ipilimumab.

Data came from immunoSEQ multiplex PCR; TCRdb stores just in-frame clones and leaves some out. Of 89,000 or so clones listed, 80% to 85% are singletons. This clonotype was obtained from a human donor with non-small cell lung cancer who had a partial response to radiotherapy plus ipilimumab. The specimen comprised peripheral blood, sampled from a patient treated with radiotherapy plus ipilimumab. The chain employs TRBV18 and TRBJ1-5; possible D gene TRBD1, 5 bases. The CDR3 reads CASSPPGRESQPQHF. The CDR3 DNA is TGTGCCAGCTCACCACCGGGCAGGGAATCTCAGCCCCAGCATTTT.